This TCR beta chain was obtained from a study of blood T cell repertoires in COVID-19. Study processing details: The assay estimated nucleated cells by amplifying reference gene primers. Using immunoSEQ multiplex PCR, the repertoire was profiled, and TCRdb retains in-frame clones only, with some absent. V, J and clone size are taken as reported in that table, and D and trimming were inferred from the DNA itself. The repertoire holds about 320,000 clones, with approximately 91% as singletons. The CDR3 has 16 amino acids. V was cut by 4 bases and J by 0 bases, with 16 bases left in between. The germline gives CDR1 LGHDT, CDR2 YNNKEL (reference sequence).

The V and J genes are TRBV3-1 (or the pseudogene TRBV3-2) and TRBJ2-7; possible D gene TRBD2, 6 bases. The origin of this receptor is a man aged 60 to 69 who had recovered from COVID-19. Sequenced: PBMCs or T cells enriched from blood (not recorded which). The CDR3 here is CASSRGGIKSSYEQYF. CDR3 coding DNA: TGTGCCAGCAGCCGGGGCGGGATAAAAAGCTCCTACGAGCAGTACTTC.